This T cell receptor beta chain was identified in a study of T cell changes during pregnancy in multiple sclerosis. V was pared by 1 base and J by 13 bases, with 19 bases between. The CDR3 is 14 residues long. Germline V gene lookup returns CDR1 LNHNV and CDR2 YYDKDF (reference sequence). Clones were sequenced by immunoSEQ multiplex PCR, and TCRdb holds only the in-frame ones, with some missing. The sample lists about 47,000 clones, around 93% seen once, with around 1% in the top ten. The chain joins TRBV15 to TRBJ1-2; D not resolved. Sequenced material: peripheral blood, taken after pregnancy. The sequence came from a female donor with multiple sclerosis, enrolled in a pregnancy study. The DNA of the CDR3 is TGTGCCACCAGCAGAGGATCTGAGGTCAACTCCCCCACCTTC. Translation gives CATSRGSEVNSPTF.